This T cell receptor (beta chain) stems from a study of blood T cell repertoires in COVID-19. Study information: There were acute and convalescent COVID-19 samples, and they came from the United States, Italy and Spain.

Per the authors' pipeline: It was from reference gene primer amplification that nucleated cell counts were estimated. Profiling relied on immunoSEQ multiplex PCR, and the TCRdb table lists in-frame clones only, not all of them. V and J calls and clone size come straight from that table; D and trimming were deduced from the DNA. The sample records under 200,000 clones, around nine tenths being singletons. Germline lookup yields CDR1 MGHRA and CDR2 YSYEKL. V was trimmed by 0 bases and J by 7 bases, leaving 15 bases between them. The CDR3 runs to 16 residues. V is TRBV4-1 and J is TRBJ1-4; D ambiguous. Source material: peripheral blood. This TCR was recovered from a man in his forties or fifties with acute or convalescent COVID-19. The CDR3 region is CASSQDHPGRFEKLFF. The CDR3 DNA follows: TGCGCCAGCAGCCAAGATCATCCGGGTCGATTTGAAAAACTGTTTTTT.